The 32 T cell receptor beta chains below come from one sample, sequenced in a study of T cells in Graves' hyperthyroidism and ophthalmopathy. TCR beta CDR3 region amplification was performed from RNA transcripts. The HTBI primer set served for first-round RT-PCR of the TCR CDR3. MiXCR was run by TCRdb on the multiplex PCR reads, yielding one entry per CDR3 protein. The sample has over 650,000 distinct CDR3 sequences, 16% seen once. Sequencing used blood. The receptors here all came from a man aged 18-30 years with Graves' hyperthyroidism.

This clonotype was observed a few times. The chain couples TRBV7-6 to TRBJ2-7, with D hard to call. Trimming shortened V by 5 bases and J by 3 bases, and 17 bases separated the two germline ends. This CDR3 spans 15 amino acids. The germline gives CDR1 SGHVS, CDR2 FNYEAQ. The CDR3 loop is CASSPQRATLYEQYF. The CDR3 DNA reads TGTGCCAGCAGCCCCCAACGCGCCACTCTCTACGAGCAGTACTTC.

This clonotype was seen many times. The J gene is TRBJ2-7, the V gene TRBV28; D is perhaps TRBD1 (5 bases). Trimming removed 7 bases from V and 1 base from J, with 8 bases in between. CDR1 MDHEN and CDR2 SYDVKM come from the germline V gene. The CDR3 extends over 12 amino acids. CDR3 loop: CASKTVSYEQYF. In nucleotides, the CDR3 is TGTGCCAGCAAGACAGTTTCCTACGAGCAGTACTTC.

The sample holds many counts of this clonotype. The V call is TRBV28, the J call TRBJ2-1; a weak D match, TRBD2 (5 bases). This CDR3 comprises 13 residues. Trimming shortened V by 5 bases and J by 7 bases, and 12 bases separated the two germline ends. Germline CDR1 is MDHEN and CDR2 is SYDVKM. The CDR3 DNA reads TGTGCCAGCAGTCCCCATAGGGAGAATGAGCAGTTCTTC. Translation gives CASSPHRENEQFF.

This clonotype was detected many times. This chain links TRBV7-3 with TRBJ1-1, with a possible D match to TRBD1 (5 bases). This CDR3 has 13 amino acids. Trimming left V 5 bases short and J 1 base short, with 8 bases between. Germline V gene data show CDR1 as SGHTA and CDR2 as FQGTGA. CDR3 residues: CASSRGPNTEAFF. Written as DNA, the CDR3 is TGTGCCAGCAGCAGGGGACCGAACACTGAAGCTTTCTTT.

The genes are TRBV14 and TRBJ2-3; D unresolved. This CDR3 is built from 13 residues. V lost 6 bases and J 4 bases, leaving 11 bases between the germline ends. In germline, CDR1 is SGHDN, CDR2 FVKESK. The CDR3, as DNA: TGTGCCAGCAGTCAAACCTATGCAGATACGCAGTATTTT. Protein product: CASSQTYADTQYF.

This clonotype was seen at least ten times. CDR3 DNA: TGTGCCAGCTCACTCGGACAGGGTTACGGCAATCAGCCCCAGCATTTT. Amino acid sequence: CASSLGQGYGNQPQHF. The rearrangement joins TRBV18 to TRBJ1-5, with TRBD1 matching 8 bases. The J segment lost 2 bases and the V segment lost 4 bases, leaving 7 bases of the junction unmatched. Germline lookup yields CDR1 KGHSH and CDR2 LQKENI. The CDR3 has 16 amino acids.

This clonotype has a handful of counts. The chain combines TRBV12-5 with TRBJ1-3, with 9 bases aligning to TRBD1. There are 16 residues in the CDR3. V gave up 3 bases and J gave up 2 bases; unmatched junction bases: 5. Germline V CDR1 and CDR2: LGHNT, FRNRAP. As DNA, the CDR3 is TGTGCTAGTGGTTTTCTAGGGACAGGGACTGGAAACACCATATATTTT. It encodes CASGFLGTGTGNTIYF.

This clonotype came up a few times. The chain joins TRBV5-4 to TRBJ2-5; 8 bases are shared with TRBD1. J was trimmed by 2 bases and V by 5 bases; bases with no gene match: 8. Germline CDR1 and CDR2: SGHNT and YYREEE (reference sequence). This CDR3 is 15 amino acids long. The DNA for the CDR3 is TGTGCCAGCAGATTTGACAGGGGTACGCAAGAGACCCAGTACTTC. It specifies CASRFDRGTQETQYF.

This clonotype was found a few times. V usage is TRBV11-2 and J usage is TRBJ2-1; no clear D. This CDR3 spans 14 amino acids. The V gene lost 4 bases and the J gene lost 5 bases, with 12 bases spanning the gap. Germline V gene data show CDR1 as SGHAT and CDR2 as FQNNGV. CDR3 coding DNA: TGTGCCAGCAGCTCCAGGACGGAAAACAATGAGCAGTTCTTC. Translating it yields CASSSRTENNEQFF.

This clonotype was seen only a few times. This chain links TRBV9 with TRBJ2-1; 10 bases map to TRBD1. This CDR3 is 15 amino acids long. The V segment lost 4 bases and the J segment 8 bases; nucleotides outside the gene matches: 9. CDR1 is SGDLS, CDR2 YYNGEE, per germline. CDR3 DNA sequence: TGTGCCAGCAGCCGGAGCGGGACAGGGGTGCATGAGCAGTTCTTC. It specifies CASSRSGTGVHEQFF.

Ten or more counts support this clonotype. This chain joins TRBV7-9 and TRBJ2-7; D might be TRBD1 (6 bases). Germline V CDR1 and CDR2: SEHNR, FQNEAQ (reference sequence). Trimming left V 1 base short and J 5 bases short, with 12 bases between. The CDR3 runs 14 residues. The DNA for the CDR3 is TGTGCCAGCAGCTTAGTGAACAGGGCGGACGAGCAGTACTTC. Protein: CASSLVNRADEQYF.

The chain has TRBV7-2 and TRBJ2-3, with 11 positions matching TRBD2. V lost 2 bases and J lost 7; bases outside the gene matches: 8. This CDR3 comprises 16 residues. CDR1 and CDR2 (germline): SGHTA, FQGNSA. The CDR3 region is CASSLQSSGRIYTQYF. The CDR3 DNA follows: TGTGCCAGCAGCTTACAGTCTAGCGGGAGGATCTATACGCAGTATTTT.

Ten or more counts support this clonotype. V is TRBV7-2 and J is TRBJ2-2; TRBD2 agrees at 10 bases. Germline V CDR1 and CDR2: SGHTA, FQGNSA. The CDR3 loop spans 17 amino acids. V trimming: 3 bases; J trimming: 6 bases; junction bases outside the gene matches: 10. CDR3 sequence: CASSFVSGLASPGELFF. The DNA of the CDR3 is TGTGCCAGCAGCTTCGTCTCGGGACTAGCGTCCCCCGGGGAGCTGTTTTTT.

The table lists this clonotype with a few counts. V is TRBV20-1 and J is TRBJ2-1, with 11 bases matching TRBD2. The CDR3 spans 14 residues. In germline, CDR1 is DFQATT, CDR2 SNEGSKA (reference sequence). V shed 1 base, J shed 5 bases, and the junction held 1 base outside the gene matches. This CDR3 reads CSARASGGHNEQFF. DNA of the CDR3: TGCAGTGCTAGAGCTAGCGGGGGGCACAATGAGCAGTTCTTC.

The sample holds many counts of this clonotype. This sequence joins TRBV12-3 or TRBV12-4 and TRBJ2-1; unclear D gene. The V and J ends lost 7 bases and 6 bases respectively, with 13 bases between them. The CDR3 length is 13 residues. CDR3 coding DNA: TGTGCCAGCACGCCCGATGTCGTCAATGAGCAGTTCTTC. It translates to CASTPDVVNEQFF.

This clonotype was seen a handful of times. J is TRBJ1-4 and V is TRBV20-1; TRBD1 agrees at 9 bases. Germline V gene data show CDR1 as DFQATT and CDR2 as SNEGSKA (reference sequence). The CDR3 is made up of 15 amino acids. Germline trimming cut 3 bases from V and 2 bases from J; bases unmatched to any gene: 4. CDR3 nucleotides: TGCAGTGCTAGGGGGACAGGGCGTACTAATGAAAAACTGTTTTTT. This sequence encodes CSARGTGRTNEKLFF.

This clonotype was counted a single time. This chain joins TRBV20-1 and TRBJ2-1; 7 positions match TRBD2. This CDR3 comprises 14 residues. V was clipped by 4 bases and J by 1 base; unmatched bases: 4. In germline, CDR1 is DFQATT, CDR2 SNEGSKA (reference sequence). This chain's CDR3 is CSATDSGSYNEQFF. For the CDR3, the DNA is TGCAGTGCTACCGATAGCGGGTCCTACAATGAGCAGTTCTTC.

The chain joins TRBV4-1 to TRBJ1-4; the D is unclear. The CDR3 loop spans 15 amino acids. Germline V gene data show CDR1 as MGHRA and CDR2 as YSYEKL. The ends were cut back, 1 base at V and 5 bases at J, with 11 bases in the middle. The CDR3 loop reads CASSQVSLGNEKLFF. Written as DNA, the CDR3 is TGCGCCAGCAGCCAAGTTTCGCTGGGGAATGAAAAACTGTTTTTT.

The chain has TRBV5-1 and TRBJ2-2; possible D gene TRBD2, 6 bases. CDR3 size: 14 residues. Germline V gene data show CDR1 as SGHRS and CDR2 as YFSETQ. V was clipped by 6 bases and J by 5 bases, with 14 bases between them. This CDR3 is CASTLEGWTGELFF. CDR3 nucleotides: TGCGCCAGCACCCTGGAGGGGTGGACCGGGGAGCTGTTTTTT.

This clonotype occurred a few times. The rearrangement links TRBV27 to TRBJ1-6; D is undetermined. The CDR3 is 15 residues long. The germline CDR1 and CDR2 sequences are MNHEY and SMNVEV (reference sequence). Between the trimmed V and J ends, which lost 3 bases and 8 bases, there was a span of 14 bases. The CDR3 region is CASSLAADPYSPLHF. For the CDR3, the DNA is TGTGCCAGCAGTTTGGCGGCCGATCCCTATTCACCCCTCCACTTT.

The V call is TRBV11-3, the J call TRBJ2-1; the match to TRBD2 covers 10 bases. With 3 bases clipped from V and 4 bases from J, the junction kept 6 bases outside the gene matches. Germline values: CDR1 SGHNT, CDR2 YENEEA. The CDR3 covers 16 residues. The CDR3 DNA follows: TGTGCCAGCAGCTTTAGCGGGAGGCCCACTTACAATGAGCAGTTCTTC. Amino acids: CASSFSGRPTYNEQFF.

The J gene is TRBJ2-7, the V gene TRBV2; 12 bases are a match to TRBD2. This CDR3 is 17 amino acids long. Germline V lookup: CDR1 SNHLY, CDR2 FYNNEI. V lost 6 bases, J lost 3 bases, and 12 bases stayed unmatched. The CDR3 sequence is CASSPDLAGGPIYEQYF. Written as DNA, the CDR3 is TGTGCCAGCAGCCCCGATCTAGCGGGAGGGCCAATCTACGAGCAGTACTTC.

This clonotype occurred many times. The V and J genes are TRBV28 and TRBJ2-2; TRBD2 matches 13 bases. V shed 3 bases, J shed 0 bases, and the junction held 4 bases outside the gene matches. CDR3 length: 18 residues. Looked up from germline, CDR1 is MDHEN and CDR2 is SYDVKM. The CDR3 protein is CASSLLGLAGTNTGELFF. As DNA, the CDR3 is TGTGCCAGCAGTTTGCTGGGACTAGCGGGAACGAACACCGGGGAGCTGTTTTTT. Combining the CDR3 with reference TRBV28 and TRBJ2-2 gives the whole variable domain DVKVTQSSRYLVKRTGEKVFLECVQDMDHENMFWYRQDPGLGLRLIYFSYDVKMKEKGDIPEGYSVSREKKERFSLILESASTNQTSMYLCASSLLGLAGTNTGELFFGEGSRLTVL.

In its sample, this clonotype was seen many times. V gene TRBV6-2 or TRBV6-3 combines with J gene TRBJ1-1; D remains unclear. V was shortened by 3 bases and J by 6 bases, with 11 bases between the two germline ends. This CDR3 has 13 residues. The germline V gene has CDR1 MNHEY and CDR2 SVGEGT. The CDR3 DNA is TGTGCCAGCAGTTATGCAGGTGTTTCTGAAGCTTTCTTT. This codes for CASSYAGVSEAFF.

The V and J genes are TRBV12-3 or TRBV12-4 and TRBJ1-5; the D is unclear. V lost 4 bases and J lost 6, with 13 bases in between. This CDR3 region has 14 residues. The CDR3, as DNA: TGTGCCAGCAGTTCGGGAAAGGGCGGTCAGCCCCAGCATTTT. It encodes CASSSGKGGQPQHF.

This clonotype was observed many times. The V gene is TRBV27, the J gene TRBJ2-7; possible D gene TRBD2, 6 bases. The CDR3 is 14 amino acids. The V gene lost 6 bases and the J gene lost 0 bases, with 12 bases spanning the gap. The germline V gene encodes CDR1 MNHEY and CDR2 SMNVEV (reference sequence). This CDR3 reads CASSARDSSYEQYF. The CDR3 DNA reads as TGTGCCAGCAGCGCTCGGGACTCCTCCTACGAGCAGTACTTC.

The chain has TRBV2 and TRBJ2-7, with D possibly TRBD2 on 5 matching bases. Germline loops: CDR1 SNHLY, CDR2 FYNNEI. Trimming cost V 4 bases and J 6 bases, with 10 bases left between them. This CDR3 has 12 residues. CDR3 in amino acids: CASSVMGSEQYF. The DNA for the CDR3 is TGTGCCAGCAGTGTAATGGGGAGCGAGCAGTACTTC.

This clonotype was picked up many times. The CDR3 sequence is CASSSLEGRVQYF. DNA of the CDR3: TGTGCCAGCAGCTCGCTAGAGGGGCGGGTGCAGTACTTC. V gene TRBV7-9 combines with J gene TRBJ2-7, with D perhaps assigned TRBD1 or TRBD2 (5 bases each). CDR1 and CDR2 (germline): SEHNR, FQNEAQ (reference sequence). Trimming stripped 4 bases from V and 9 bases from J, with 16 bases between. The CDR3 sequence is 13 residues long.

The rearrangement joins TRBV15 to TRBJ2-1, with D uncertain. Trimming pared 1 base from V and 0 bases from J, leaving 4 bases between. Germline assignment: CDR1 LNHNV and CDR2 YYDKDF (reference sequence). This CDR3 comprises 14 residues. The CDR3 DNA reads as TGTGCCACCAGCAGAGGGAACTCCTACAATGAGCAGTTCTTC. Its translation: CATSRGNSYNEQFF.

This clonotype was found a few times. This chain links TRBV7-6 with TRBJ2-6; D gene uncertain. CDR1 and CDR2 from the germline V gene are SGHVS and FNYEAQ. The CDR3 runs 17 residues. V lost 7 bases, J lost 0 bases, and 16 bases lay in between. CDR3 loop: CASTRQALFSGANVLTF. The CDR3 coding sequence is TGTGCCAGCACACGGCAGGCCCTATTCTCTGGGGCCAACGTCCTGACTTTC.

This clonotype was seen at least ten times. The CDR3 nucleotides read TGTGCCAGCACCCCACAGGAGGGAGTCTACGAGCAGTACTTC. It translates to CASTPQEGVYEQYF. The chain is built from TRBV28 and TRBJ2-7, with D possibly matching TRBD2 (6 bases). CDR3 length: 14 residues. Trimming removed 7 bases at V and 3 bases at J, with 16 bases between. The germline gives CDR1 MDHEN, CDR2 SYDVKM. Drawing the rest from reference TRBV28 and TRBJ2-7, the complete variable domain is DVKVTQSSRYLVKRTGEKVFLECVQDMDHENMFWYRQDPGLGLRLIYFSYDVKMKEKGDIPEGYSVSREKKERFSLILESASTNQTSMYLCASTPQEGVYEQYFGPGTRLTVT.

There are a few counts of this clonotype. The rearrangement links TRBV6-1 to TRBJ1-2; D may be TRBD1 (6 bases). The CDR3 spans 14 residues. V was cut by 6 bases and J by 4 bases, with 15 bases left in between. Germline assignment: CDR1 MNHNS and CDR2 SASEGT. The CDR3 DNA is TGTGCCAGCAGACGCGGGGGGGCCGCCTATGGCTACACCTTC. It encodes CASRRGGAAYGYTF.